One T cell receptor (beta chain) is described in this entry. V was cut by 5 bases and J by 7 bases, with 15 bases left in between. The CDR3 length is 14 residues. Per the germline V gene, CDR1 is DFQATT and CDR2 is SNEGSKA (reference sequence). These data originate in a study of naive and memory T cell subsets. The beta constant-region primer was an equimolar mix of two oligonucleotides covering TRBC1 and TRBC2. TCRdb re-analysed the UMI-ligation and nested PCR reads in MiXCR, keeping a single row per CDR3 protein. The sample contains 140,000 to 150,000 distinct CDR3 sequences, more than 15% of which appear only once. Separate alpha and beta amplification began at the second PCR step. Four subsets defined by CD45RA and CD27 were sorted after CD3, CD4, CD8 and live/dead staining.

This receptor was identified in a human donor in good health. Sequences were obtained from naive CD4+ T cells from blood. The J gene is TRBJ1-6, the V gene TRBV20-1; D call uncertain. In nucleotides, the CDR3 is TGCAGTGCTCTCGAAGCGGGTACCAATTCACCCCTCCACTTT. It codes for CSALEAGTNSPLHF.